These T cell receptor beta chains were read from a single sample in a study of cytomegalovirus exposure and HLA in healthy donors. TCRdb keeps only in-frame clones here, not all; method: immunoSEQ multiplex PCR. The sample carries 100,000 or so clones, around 83% recorded once. The sequenced material came from PBMCs. The receptors shown here come from a woman aged 18-29 years in good health and CMV-seropositive. The CDR3 runs from the conserved cysteine through the conserved F or W. The order of the fields is J gene, clone size, V gene, D gene, CDR3 DNA, CDR3 protein. The D gene is left open where the match is weak. A clone size is listed for some rows: how often the clone was seen (once, few, many), or a class if it is expanded.

TRBJ2-7,once,TRBV12-5,TRBD1,TGTGCTAGTGGCCTCGGACAGGGGGCAAGCTACGAGCAGTACTTC,CASGLGQGASYEQYF
TRBJ2-7,once,TRBV15,TRBD2,TGTGCCACCAGCGGGACTAGACCCTCCTACGAGCAGTACTTC,CATSGTRPSYEQYF
TRBJ1-5,once,TRBV15,.,TGTGCCACGGGTGGGGCTGGCAATCAGCCCCAGCATTTT,CATGGAGNQPQHF
TRBJ2-7,.,TRBV7-9,TRBD1,TGTGCCAGCAGCCTAGCAGGGGGCCAAAACTACGAGCAGTACTTC,CASSLAGGQNYEQYF
TRBJ2-3,.,TRBV11-2,TRBD2,TGTGCCAGCAGTCTTCATAGCGGGGGGGCCACAGATACGCAGTATTTT,CASSLHSGGATDTQYF
TRBJ2-6,.,TRBV28,.,TGTGCCAGCAGCCGACCAGGGTTTAGGGCCAACGTCCTGACTTTC,CASSRPGFRANVLTF
TRBJ2-6,.,TRBV5-4,TRBD2,TGTGCCAGCAGCCCGGGGGGAGGGGTCGGGGCCAACGTCCTGACTTTC,CASSPGGGVGANVLTF
TRBJ1-1,once,TRBV27,.,TGTGCCAGCAGTTTATTTCCGGTTACGAACACTGAAGCTTTCTTT,CASSLFPVTNTEAFF
TRBJ2-1,.,TRBV19,.,TGTGCCAGTAAAGCGGGCTCCTACAATGAGCAGTTCTTC,CASKAGSYNEQFF
TRBJ1-2,few,TRBV27,.,TGTGCCAGCAGAAGTGACAGGAACTATGGCTACACCTTC,CASRSDRNYGYTF
TRBJ2-6,.,TRBV9,.,TGTGCCAGCACCCTTAGCGCTTCTGGGGCCAACGTCCTGACTTTC,CASTLSASGANVLTF
TRBJ2-3,.,TRBV28,.,TGTGCCAGCTCCCCCCCGGCGGGTAGAACAGATACGCAGTATTTT,CASSPPAGRTDTQYF
TRBJ1-2,once,TRBV5-1,.,TGCGCCAGCAGCTCAACTAACTATGGCTACACCTTC,CASSSTNYGYTF
TRBJ2-2,.,TRBV5-8,TRBD1,TGTGCCAGCAGCTGGGGGACAGTCACGAACACCGGGGAGCTGTTTTTT,CASSWGTVTNTGELFF
TRBJ2-3,once,TRBV4-1,.,TGCGCCAGCAGCCAAGAAATAGCTACAGATACGCAGTATTTT,CASSQEIATDTQYF
TRBJ2-7,.,TRBV7-2,TRBD1,TGTGCCAGCAGCTTACTTCCGGGACAGGGGGTTCTGTACGAGCAGTACTTC,CASSLLPGQGVLYEQYF
TRBJ2-7,.,TRBV4-2,.,TGTGCCAGCAGCCATGAGGTGGGCTACGAGCAGTACTTC,CASSHEVGYEQYF
TRBJ2-1,.,TRBV28,.,TGTGCCAGCAGTTCCGGGACTCCGTACAATGAGCAGTTCTTC,CASSSGTPYNEQFF
TRBJ1-3,once,TRBV15,.,TGTGCCACCAGCAGAGGGCCCATATCGGGAGGAAACACCATATATTTT,CATSRGPISGGNTIYF
TRBJ2-1,.,TRBV19,TRBD2,TGTGCCAGTAGTTTAGGGACTAGCGGGAGGTATGAGCAGTTCTTC,CASSLGTSGRYEQFF
TRBJ2-1,.,TRBV5-1,.,TGCGCCAGCAGCCTCGGGACCTACAATGAGCAGTTCTTC,CASSLGTYNEQFF
TRBJ2-5,.,TRBV6-1,TRBD1,TGTGCCAGCAGCGAAGGACAGGGTTTGGGGGAGACCCAGTACTTC,CASSEGQGLGETQYF
TRBJ2-3,.,TRBV12-5,.,TGTGCTAGTGGTTTGGGGGCTGCCGCAGATACGCAGTATTTT,CASGLGAAADTQYF
TRBJ2-2,.,TRBV11-1,TRBD1,TGTGCCAGCAGCTCATGGCTCAGGACAGGGAACACCGGGGAGCTGTTTTTT,CASSSWLRTGNTGELFF
TRBJ1-5,.,TRBV7-2,.,TGTGCCAGCAGCCCGACACCGGGGAGTCATCAGCCCCAGCATTTT,CASSPTPGSHQPQHF
TRBJ2-7,.,TRBV28,TRBD1,TGTGCCAGCAGTTCCCGTGCAGGGGGACGCTACGAGCAGTACTTC,CASSSRAGGRYEQYF
TRBJ1-1,.,TRBV5-6,.,TGTGCCAGCAGCCCTGATGCTCGGGACACTGAAGCTTTCTTT,CASSPDARDTEAFF
TRBJ2-3,.,TRBV10-3,.,TGTGCCATCAGTGGCGGCACAGATACGCAGTATTTT,CAISGGTDTQYF
TRBJ1-2,.,TRBV7-2,.,TGTGCCAGCACCCCAGCACAGGACTATGGCTACACCTTC,CASTPAQDYGYTF
TRBJ2-3,.,TRBV4-2,.,TGTGCCAGCAGCCAAGGGTCACGGAGGACAGATACGCAGTATTTT,CASSQGSRRTDTQYF
TRBJ2-1,.,TRBV2,.,TGTGCCACCCCACAGCCGGGACACGGGAATGAGCAGTTCTTC,CATPQPGHGNEQFF
TRBJ2-5,.,TRBV6-6,TRBD2,TGTGCCAGCAGTCTACTAGCGGCCCCGCGGGAGACCCAGTACTTC,CASSLLAAPRETQYF
TRBJ2-1,.,TRBV27,TRBD1,TGTGCCAGCGGACAGGGATCTAGCTCCTACAATGAGCAGTTCTTC,CASGQGSSSYNEQFF
TRBJ2-5,once,TRBV4-2,TRBD2,TGTGCCAGCAGCCCGACTAGCGGGGGGGCCGGGGAGACCCAGTACTTC,CASSPTSGGAGETQYF
TRBJ2-7,.,TRBV5-5,.,TGTGCCAGCAGCTTCGGGGGAAACTACGAGCAGTACTTC,CASSFGGNYEQYF
TRBJ1-6,.,TRBV19,.,TGTGCCAGTAGTATCACAGGGATGAATTCACCCCTCCACTTT,CASSITGMNSPLHF
TRBJ1-1,.,TRBV11-2,.,TGTGCCAGCAGCGCCTATTCGAGCACTGAAGCTTTCTTT,CASSAYSSTEAFF
TRBJ1-5,.,TRBV5-6,.,TGTGCCAGCAGCTACAGGAAACGGAATAGCAATCAGCCCCAGCATTTT,CASSYRKRNSNQPQHF
TRBJ2-5,once,TRBV7-3,TRBD1,TGTGCCAGCAGCTTAAAAAGGGGGCCCTCTTTAGCCAAAGAGACCCAGTACTTC,CASSLKRGPSLAKETQYF
TRBJ1-5,once,TRBV12-5,.,TGTGCTAGTGGTTTAAACAGGTTCGATTCAGACCTTACTAGCAATCAGCCCCAGCATTTT,CASGLNRFDSDLTSNQPQHF
TRBJ1-5,.,TRBV5-1,.,TGCGCCAGCAGCGCTGGGACAAGCAATCAGCCCCAGCATTTT,CASSAGTSNQPQHF
TRBJ2-1,.,TRBV10-3,.,TGTGCCATCAGCAGGAGGACGGGGAGCAATGAGCAGTTCTTC,CAISRRTGSNEQFF
TRBJ1-2,.,TRBV14,TRBD1,TGTGCCAGCAGCGGGACAGTCAGTTATGGCTACACCTTC,CASSGTVSYGYTF
TRBJ2-1,.,TRBV10-3,.,TGTGCCATCAGTGAGTCACGGACAACCTCCTACAATGAGCAGTTCTTC,CAISESRTTSYNEQFF
TRBJ1-4,.,TRBV2,.,TGTGCCAGCGGCCGGAGGGAAAAACTGTTTTTT,CASGRREKLFF
TRBJ2-1,.,TRBV6-5,.,TGTGCCAGCAGTCGAGACAGGACCAGTTCGATCTTC,CASSRDRTSSIF
TRBJ1-1,.,TRBV18,.,TGTGCCAGCTCCCCCTCCCAAGGCGGTGGGGCTTTCTTT,CASSPSQGGGAFF
TRBJ2-7,.,TRBV28,.,TGTGCCAGCAGTTCCCAGAGGTGGGAGCAGTACTTC,CASSSQRWEQYF
TRBJ1-5,.,TRBV7-2,TRBD1,TGTGCCAGCAGCCGGACAGGGGGGAATCAGCCCCAGCATTTT,CASSRTGGNQPQHF
TRBJ1-1,.,TRBV9,.,TGTGCCAGCAGCGGGGGTAGACTATCAGCCGAGGCTTTCTTT,CASSGGRLSAEAFF
TRBJ1-5,.,TRBV9,.,TGTGCCAGCAGCGCCGCCCCGGGAAGCAATCAGCCCCAGCATTTT,CASSAAPGSNQPQHF
TRBJ1-1,.,TRBV5-1,TRBD1,TGCGCCAGTATCGAACAGGGGACCACTGAAGCTTTCTTT,CASIEQGTTEAFF
TRBJ1-1,.,TRBV28,TRBD1,TGTGCCAGCACCCTCCTGACAGGGGCGGATACTGAAGCTTTCTTT,CASTLLTGADTEAFF